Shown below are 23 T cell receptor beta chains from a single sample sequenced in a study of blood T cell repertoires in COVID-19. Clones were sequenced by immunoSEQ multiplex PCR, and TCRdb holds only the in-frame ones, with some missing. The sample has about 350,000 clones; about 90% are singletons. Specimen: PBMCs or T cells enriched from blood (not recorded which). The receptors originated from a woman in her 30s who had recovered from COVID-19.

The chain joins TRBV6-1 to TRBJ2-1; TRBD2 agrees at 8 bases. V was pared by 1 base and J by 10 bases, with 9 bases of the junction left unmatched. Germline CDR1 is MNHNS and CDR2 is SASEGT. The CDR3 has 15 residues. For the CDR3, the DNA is TGTGCCAGCAGTGAAGATTTCCTCCCGGGAGGGGAGCAGTTCTTC. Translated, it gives CASSEDFLPGGEQFF.

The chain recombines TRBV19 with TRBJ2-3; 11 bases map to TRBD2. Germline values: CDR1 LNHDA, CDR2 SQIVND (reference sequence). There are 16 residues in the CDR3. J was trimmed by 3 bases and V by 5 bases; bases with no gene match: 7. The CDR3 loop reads CASSPLAGGGTDTQYF. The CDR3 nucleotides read TGTGCCAGTAGTCCATTAGCGGGGGGGGGAACAGATACGCAGTATTTT.

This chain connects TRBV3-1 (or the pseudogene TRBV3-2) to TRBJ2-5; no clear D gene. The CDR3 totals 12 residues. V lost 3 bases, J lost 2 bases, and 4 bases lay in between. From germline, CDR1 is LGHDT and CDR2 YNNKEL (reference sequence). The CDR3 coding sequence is TGTGCCAGCAGCCAGTTACAAGAGACCCAGTACTTC. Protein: CASSQLQETQYF.

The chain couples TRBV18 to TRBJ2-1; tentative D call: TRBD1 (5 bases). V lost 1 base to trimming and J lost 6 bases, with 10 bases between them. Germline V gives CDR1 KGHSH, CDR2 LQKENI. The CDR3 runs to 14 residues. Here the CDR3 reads CASSPLDTGNEQFF. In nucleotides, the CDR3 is TGTGCCAGCTCACCACTGGACACGGGCAATGAGCAGTTCTTC.

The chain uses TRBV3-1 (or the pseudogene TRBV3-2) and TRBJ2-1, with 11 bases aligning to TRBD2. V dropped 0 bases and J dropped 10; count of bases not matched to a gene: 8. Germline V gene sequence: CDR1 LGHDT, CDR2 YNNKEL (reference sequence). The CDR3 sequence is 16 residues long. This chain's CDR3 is CASSQDLAGLAGEQFF. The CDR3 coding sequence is TGTGCCAGCAGCCAAGATCTGGCAGGACTAGCGGGCGAGCAGTTCTTC.

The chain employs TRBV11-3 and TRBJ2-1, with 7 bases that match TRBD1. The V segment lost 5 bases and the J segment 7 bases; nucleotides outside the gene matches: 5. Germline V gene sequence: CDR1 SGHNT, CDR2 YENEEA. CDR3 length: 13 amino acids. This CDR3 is CASSTDRENEQFF. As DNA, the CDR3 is TGTGCCAGCAGCACTGACAGGGAAAATGAGCAGTTCTTC.

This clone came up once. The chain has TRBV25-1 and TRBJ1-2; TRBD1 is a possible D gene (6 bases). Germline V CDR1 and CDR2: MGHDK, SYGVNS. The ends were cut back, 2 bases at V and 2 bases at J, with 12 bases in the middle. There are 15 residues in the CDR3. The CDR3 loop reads CASSEPGTLNYGYTF. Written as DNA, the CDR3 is TGTGCCAGCAGTGAACCTGGGACATTGAACTATGGCTACACCTTC.

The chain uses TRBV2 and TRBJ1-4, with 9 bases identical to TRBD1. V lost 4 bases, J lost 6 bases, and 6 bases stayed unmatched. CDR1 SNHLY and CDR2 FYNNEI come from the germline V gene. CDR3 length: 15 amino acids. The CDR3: CASSGKTGGDEKLFF. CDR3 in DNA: TGTGCCAGCAGTGGAAAGACAGGGGGAGATGAAAAACTGTTTTTT.

The CDR3 loop reads CASSYPMAGKFEQYF. CDR3 coding DNA: TGTGCCAGCAGTTACCCGATGGCAGGGAAGTTCGAGCAGTACTTC. This sequence joins TRBV6-5 and TRBJ2-7; perhaps TRBD1 as D (5 bases). Trimming removed 2 bases from V and 6 bases from J, with 17 bases in between. The CDR3 covers 15 residues. Germline assignment: CDR1 MNHEY and CDR2 SVGAGI.

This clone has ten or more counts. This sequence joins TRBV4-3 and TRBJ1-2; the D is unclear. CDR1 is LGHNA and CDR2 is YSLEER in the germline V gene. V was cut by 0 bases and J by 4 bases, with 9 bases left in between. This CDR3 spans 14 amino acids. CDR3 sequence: CASSQDLHSYGYTF. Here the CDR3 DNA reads TGCGCCAGCAGCCAAGATCTCCACTCCTATGGCTACACCTTC.

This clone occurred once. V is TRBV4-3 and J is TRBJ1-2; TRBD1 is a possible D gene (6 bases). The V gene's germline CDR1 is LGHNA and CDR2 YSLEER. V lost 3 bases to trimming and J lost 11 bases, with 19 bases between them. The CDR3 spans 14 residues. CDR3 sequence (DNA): TGCGCCAGCAGCCACACCGGGACAACCTTCGGGTACACCTTC. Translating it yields CASSHTGTTFGYTF.

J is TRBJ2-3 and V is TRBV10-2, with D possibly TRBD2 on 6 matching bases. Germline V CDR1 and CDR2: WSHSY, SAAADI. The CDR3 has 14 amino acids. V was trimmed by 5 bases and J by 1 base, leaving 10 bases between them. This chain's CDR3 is CASSRLGGTDTQYF. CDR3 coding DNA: TGCGCCAGCAGTCGACTAGGCGGCACAGATACGCAGTATTTT.

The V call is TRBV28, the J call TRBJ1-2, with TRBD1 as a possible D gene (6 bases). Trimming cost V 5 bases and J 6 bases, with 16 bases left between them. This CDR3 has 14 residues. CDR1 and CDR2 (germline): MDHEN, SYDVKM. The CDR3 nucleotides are TGTGCCAGCAGTGGGGGGGCTCCTTCCCATGGCTACACCTTC. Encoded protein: CASSGGAPSHGYTF.

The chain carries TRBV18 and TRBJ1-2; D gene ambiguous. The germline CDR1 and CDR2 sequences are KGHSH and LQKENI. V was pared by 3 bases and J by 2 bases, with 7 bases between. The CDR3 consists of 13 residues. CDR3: CASSPVANYGYTF. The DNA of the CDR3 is TGTGCCAGCTCACCTGTAGCGAACTATGGCTACACCTTC.

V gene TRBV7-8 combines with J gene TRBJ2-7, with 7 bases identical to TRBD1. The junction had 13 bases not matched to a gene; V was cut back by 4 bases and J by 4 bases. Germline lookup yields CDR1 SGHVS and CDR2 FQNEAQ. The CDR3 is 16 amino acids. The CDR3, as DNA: TGTGCCAGCAGCTCTAGACAGGGTCTCGCCGTGTACGAGCAGTACTTC. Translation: CASSSRQGLAVYEQYF.

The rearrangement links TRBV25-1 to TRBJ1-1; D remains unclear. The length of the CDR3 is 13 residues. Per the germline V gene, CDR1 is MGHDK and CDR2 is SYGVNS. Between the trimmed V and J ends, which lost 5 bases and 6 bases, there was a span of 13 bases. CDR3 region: CASSPGGRPEAFF. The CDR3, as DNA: TGTGCCAGCAGTCCTGGTGGCAGGCCTGAAGCTTTCTTT.

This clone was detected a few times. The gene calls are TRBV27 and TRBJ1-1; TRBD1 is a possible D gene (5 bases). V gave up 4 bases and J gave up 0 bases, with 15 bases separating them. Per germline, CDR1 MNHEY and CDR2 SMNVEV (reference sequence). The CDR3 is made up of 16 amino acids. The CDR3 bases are TGTGCCAGCAGTTGGGGAGGCGTAGGGGTGAACACTGAAGCTTTCTTT. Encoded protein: CASSWGGVGVNTEAFF.

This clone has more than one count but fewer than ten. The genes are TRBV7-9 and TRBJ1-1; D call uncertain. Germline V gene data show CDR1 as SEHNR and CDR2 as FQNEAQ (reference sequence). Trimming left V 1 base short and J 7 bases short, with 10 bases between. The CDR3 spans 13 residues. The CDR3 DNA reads TGTGCCAGCAGCTTAGGCAGGTTCAATGAAGCTTTCTTT. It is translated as CASSLGRFNEAFF.

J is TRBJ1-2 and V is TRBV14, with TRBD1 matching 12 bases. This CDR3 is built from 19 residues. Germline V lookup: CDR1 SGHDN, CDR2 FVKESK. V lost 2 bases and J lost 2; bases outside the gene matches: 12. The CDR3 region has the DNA TGTGCCAGCAGCCAATTGACGGGACAGGGGGCGAGCCCCAACTATGGCTACACCTTC. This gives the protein CASSQLTGQGASPNYGYTF.

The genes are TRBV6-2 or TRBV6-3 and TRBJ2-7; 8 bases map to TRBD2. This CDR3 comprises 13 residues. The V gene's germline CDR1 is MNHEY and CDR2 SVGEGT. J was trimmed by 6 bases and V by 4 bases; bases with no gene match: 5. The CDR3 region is CASSWRGAGEQYF. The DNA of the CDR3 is TGTGCCAGCAGTTGGCGGGGGGCAGGCGAGCAGTACTTC.

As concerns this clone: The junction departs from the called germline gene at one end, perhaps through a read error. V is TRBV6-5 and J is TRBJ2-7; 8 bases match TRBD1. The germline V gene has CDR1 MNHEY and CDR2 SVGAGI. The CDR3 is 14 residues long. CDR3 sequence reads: CASSDSDRGREQYF. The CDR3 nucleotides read TGTGCCAGCAGTGACTCCGACAGGGGCCGCGAGCAGTACTTC.

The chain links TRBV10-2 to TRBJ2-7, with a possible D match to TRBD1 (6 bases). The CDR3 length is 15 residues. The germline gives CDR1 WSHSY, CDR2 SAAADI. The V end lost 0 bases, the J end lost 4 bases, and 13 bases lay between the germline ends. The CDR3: CASSESGTSNYEQYF. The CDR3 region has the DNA TGCGCCAGCAGTGAGTCCGGGACAAGTAATTACGAGCAGTACTTC.

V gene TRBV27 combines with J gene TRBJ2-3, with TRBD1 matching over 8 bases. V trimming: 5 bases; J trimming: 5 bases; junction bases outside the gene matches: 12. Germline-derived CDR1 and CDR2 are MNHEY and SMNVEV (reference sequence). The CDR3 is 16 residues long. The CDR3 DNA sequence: TGTGCCAGCAGTCAGCTATCGACAGGGGTTGGAGATACGCAGTATTTT. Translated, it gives CASSQLSTGVGDTQYF.